The sequence of this TCR beta chain was determined in a study of early T cells in non-severe SARS-CoV-2 infection. As for the study in general: With bulk RNA from unsorted whole blood as input, sequencing yielded unpaired chains.

This clonotype was seen a few times. Unique molecular identifiers were added to individual cDNA molecules. TCRdb re-analysed the 5' RACE reads in MiXCR, keeping a single row per CDR3 protein. Of 75,000 to 90,000 distinct CDR3 sequences listed, 14% to 15% are singletons. The CDR3 contains 15 residues. V was cut by 0 bases and J by 6 bases, with 18 bases left in between. The germline V gene encodes CDR1 DFQATT and CDR2 SNEGSKA (reference sequence). The TCR was taken from an adult who was a healthcare worker with PCR-confirmed SARS-CoV-2 infection or an uninfected control (not recorded which). The chain carries TRBV20-1 and TRBJ2-7, with TRBD1 as a possible D gene (5 bases). The sequencing sample was made of whole blood. The CDR3 sequence: CSARDSIGATSEQYF. The CDR3 DNA sequence: TGCAGTGCTAGAGATTCAATAGGGGCGACCTCCGAGCAGTACTTC.